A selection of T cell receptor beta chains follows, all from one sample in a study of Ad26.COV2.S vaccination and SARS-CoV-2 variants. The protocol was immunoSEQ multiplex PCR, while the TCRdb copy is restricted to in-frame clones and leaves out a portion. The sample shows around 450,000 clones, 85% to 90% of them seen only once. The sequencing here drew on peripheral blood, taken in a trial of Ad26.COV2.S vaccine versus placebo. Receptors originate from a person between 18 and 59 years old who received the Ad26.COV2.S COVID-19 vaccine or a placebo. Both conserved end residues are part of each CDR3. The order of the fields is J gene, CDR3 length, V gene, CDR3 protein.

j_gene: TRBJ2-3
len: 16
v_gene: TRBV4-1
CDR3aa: CASSQDRAGSANTQYF

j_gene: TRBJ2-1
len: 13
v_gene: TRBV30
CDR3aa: CAYGTSGYNEQFF

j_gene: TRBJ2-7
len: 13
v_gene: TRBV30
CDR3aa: CAWSVGGTYEQYF

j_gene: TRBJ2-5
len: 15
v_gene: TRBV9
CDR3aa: CASSDGTTYQETQYF

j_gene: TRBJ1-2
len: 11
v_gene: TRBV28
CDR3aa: CASSSRWGYTF

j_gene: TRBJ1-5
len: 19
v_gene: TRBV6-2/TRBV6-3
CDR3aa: CASSYSSFAGTGADQPQHF

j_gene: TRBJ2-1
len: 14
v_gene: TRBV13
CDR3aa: CASSLMWGHNEQFF

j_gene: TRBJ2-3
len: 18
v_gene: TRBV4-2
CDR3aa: CASSQVGVGSGSRDTQYF

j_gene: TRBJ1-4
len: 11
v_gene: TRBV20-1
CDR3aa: CSASKVGKLFF

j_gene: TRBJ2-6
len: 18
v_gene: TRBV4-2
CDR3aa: CASSQETQGAAGANVLTF

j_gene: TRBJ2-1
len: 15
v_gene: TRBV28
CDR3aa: CASSLPGGRGNEQFF

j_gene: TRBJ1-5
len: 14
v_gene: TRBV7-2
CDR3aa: CASSQDRAYQPQHF

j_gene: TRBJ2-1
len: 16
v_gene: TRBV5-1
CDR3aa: CASSLYTGGVYNEQFF

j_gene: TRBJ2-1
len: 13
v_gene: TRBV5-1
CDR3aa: CASSYMGSNEQFF

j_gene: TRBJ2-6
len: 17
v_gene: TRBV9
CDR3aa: CASSVAMGSSGANVLTF

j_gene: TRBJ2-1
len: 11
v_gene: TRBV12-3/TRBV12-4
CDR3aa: CASSFRLEQFF

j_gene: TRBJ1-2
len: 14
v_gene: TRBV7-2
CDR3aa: CASSVNRGGYGYTF

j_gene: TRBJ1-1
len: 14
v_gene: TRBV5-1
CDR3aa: CASSSTGNPTEAFF

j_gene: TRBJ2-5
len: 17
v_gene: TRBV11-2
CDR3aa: CASSRGQGRGREETQYF

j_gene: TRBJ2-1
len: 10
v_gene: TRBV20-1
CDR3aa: CSARADEQFF

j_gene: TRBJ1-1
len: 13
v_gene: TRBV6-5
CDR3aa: CASSYTWETEAFF

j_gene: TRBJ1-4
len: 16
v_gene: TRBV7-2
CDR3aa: CASSSRQGATNEKLFF

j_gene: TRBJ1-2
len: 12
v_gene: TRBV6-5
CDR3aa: CASWPGYYGYTF

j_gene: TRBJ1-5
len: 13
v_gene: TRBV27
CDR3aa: CASATRIGQPQHF

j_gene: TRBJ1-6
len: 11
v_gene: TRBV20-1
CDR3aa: CSALGQGLFHF

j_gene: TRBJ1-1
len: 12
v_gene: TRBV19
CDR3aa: CASMGQGGGAFF

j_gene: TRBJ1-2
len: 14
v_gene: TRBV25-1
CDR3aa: CASSEDRANYGYTF

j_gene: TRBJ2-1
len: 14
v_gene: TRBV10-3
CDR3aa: CATGGQLSYNEQFF

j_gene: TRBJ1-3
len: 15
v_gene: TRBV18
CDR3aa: CASSPAGGRRNTIYF

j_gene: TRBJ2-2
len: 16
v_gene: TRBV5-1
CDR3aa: CASSLDPGYNTGELFF

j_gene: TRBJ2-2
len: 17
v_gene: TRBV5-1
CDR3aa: CASSLGLIWTAPGELFF

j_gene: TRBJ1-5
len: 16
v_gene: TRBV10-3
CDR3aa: CAISEPSQGTNQPQHF

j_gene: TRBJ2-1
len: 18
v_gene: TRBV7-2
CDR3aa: CASSPGAGRGSLYNEQFF

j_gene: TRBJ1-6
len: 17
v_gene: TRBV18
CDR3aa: CASSPSPISSYNSPLHF

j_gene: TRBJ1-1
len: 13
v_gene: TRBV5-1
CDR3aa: CASSSGQATEAFF

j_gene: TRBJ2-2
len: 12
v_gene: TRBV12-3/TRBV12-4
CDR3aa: CASSLRPGELFF

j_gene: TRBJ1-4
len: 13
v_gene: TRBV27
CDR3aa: CASSQATNEKLFF

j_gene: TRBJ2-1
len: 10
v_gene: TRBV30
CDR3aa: CAWSRNEQFF

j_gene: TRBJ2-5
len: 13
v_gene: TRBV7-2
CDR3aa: CASSARLKETQYF

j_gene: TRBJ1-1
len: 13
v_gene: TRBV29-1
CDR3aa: CSAAQGTNTEAFF

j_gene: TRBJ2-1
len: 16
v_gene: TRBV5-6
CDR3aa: CASSLAIGEGYNEQFF

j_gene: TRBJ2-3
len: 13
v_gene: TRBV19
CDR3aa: CASSILVADTQYF

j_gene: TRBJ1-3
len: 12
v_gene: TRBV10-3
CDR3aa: CAISEGGDTIYF

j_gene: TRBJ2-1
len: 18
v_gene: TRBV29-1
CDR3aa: CSVEHQYLTSGGDNEQFF

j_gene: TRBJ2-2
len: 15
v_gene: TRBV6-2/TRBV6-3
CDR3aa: CASSLTPGGTGELFF

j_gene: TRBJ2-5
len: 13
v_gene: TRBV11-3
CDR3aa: CASSLSWGETQYF

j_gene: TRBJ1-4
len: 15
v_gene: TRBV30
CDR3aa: CAWKNMDRHNEKLFF

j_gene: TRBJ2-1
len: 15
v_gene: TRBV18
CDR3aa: CASSPLASGSDEQFF

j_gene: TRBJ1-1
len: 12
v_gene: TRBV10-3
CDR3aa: CAISDRGTEAFF

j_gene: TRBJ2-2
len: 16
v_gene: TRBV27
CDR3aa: CASSEGHTFPTGELFF

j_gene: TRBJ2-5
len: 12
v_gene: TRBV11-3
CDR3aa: CASSLVGTSQYF

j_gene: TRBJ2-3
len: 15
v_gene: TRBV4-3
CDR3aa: CASSQETNYVDTQYF

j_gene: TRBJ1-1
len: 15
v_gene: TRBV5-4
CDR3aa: CASRVKTAINTEAFF

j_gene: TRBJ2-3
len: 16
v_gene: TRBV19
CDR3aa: CASSSWGLAGTDTQYF

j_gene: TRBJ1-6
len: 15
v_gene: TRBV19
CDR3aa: CASSSTEGVSSPLHF

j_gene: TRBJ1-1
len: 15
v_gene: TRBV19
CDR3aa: CASSIRRQGNTEAFF

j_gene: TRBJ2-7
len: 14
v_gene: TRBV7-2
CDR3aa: CASSLTRGLSEQYF

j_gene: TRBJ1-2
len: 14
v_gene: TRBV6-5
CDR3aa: CASSYPDGVSGYTF

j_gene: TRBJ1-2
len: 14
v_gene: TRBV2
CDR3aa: CASSEYEEDYGYTF

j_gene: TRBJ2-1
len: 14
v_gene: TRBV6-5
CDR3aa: CASRVDLAPYEQFF